The clone carrying this T cell receptor (beta chain) has only a few counts. This sample stems from a study of blood T cell repertoires in COVID-19. In the original processing: Amplifying reference gene primers gave estimates of nucleated cell counts. The method was immunoSEQ multiplex PCR; TCRdb's version includes in-frame clones alone and lacks a portion of them. That table supplies the V and J calls and clone size; D and trimming were determined from the DNA. Among fewer than 300,000 clones, around nine tenths were seen once, and the ten largest hold more than 0.95%. Deletions cut 7 bases from V and 4 bases from J, with 22 bases between. This CDR3 spans 16 amino acids. Germline CDR1 reads MDHEN; CDR2 reads SYDVKM.

This chain links TRBV28 with TRBJ1-1; D is perhaps TRBD1 (6 bases). The source of this sequence is a woman younger than 45 who had recovered from COVID-19. Sequenced material: PBMCs or T cells enriched from blood (not recorded which). DNA of the CDR3: TGTGCCAGCACCGCGCAGGGGACGTGGTTGGGCACTGAAGCTTTCTTT. Protein sequence: CASTAQGTWLGTEAFF. Together with reference TRBV28 and TRBJ1-1, the CDR3 gives the full variable domain: DVKVTQSSRYLVKRTGEKVFLECVQDMDHENMFWYRQDPGLGLRLIYFSYDVKMKEKGDIPEGYSVSREKKERFSLILESASTNQTSMYLCASTAQGTWLGTEAFFGQGTRLTVV.